This note documents a single T cell receptor (beta chain) sequence. Its antigen is not known. Patient tissue came from resections in Japan or China, 2014–2017. Two lung cancer pathologists independently confirmed each histologic diagnosis. CDR3 length: 11 residues. In germline, CDR1 is SGHVS, CDR2 FQNEAQ. The V gene lost 8 bases and the J gene lost 1 base, with 5 bases spanning the gap. The entry originates in a study of immune evolution from preneoplasia to lung adenocarcinoma. Study-level points and caveats: Top clone frequencies peaked in normal lung, apparently declining through invasive adenocarcinoma. Normal lung had highest clonality; later lesions appeared denser, more diverse.

The assay was immunoSEQ multiplex PCR, and TCRdb's table has in-frame clones only and misses some. The sample lists some 3,900 clones, 70% to 80% occurring once. This TCR was sampled from a person aged 70 to 85 with lung adenocarcinoma. Sequenced material: FFPE minimally invasive lung adenocarcinoma tissue. The J gene is TRBJ1-1, the V gene TRBV7-8; no definite D call. CDR3 sequence (DNA): TGTGCCAGCGGATCGAACACTGAAGCTTTCTTT. This codes for CASGSNTEAFF.